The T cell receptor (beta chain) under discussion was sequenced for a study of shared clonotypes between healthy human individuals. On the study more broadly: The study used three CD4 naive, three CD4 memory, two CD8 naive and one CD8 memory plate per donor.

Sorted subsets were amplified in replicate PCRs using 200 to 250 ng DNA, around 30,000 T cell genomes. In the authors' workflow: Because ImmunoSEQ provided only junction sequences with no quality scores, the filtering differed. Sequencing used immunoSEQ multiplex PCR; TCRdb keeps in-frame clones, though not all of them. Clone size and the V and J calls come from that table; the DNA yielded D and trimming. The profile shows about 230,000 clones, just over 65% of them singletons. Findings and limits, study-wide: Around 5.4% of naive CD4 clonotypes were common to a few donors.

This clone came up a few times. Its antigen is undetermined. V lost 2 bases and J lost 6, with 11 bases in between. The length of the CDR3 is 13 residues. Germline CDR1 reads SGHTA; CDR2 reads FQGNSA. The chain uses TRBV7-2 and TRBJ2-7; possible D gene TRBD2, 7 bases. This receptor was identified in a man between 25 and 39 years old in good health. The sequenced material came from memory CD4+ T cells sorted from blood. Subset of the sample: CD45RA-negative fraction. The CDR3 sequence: CASSLRGRGEQYF. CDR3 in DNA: TGTGCCAGCAGCTTAAGGGGGAGGGGCGAGCAGTACTTC.